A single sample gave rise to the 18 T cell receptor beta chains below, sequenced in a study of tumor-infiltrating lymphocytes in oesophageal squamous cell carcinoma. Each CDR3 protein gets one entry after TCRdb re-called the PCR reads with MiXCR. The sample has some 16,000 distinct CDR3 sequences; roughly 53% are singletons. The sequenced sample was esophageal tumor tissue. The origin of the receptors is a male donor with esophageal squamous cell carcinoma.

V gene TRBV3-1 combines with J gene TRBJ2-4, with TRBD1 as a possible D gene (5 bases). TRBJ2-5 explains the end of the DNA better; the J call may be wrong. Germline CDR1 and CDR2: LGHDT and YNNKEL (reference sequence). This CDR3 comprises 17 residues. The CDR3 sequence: CASSRHGATKGQETQYF. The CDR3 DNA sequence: TGTGCCAGCAGCCGGCATGGGGCTACCAAAGGACAAGAGACCCAGTACTTC.

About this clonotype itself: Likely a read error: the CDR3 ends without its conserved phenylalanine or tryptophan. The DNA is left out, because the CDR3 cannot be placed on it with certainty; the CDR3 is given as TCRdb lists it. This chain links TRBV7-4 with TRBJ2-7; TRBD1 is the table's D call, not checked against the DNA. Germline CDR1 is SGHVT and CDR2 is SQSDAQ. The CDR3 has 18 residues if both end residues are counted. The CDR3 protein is CASSPGQGAQDYGYTFGS.

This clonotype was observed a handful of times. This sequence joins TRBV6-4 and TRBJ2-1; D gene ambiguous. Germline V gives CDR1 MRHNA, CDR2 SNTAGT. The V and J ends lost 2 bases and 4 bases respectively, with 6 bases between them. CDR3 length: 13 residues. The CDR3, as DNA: TGTGCCAGCAGTGACGGAGAATACAATGAGCAGTTCTTC. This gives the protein CASSDGEYNEQFF.

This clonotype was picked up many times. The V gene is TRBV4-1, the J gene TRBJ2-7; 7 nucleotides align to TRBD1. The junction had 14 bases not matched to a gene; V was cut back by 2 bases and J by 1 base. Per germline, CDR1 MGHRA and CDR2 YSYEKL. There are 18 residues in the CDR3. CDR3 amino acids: CASSQINVPGQISYEQYF. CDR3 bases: TGCGCCAGCAGCCAAATAAACGTACCGGGACAGATTTCCTACGAGCAGTACTTC.

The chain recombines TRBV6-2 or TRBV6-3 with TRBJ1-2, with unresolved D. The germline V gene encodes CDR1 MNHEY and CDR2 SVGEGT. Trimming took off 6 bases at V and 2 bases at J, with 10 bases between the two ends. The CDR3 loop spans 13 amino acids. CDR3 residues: CASSLAANYGYTF. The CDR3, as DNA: TGTGCCAGCAGCCTAGCAGCAAACTATGGCTACACCTTC.

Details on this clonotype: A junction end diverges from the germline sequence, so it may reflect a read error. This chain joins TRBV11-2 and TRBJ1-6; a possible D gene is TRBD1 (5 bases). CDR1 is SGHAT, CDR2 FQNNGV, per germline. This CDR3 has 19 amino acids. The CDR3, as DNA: TGTGCCAGCAGCTTAGTATTCGGGGCATCGAGCTCCTATAATTCACCCCTCCACTTC. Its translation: CASSLVFGASSSYNSPLHF. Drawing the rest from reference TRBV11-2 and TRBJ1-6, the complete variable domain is EAGVAQSPRYKIIEKRQSVAFWCNPISGHATLYWYQQILGQGPKLLIQFQNNGVVDDSQLPKDRFSAERLKGVDSTLKIQPAKLEDSAVYLCASSLVFGASSSYNSPLHFGNGTRLTVT.

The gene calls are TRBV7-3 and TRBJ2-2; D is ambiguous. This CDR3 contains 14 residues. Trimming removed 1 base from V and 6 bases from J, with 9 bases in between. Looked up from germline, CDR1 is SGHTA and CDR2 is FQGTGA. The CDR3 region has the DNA TGTGCCAGCAGCTTAAGCCACTTTGCCGGGGAGCTGTTTTTT. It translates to CASSLSHFAGELFF.

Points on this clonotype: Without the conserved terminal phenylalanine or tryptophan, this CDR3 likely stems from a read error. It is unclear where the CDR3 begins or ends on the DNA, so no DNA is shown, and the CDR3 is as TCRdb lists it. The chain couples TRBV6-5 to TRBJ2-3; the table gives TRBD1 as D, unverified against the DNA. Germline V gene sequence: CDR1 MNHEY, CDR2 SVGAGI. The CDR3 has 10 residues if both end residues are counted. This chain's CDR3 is CATLGEGRGA.

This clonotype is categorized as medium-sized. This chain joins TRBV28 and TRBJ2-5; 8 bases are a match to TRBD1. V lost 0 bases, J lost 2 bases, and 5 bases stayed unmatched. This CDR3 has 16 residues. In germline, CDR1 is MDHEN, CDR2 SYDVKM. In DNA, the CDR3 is TGTGCCAGCAGTTTATGGGTCAGGGGGCGACAAGAGACCCAGTACTTC. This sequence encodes CASSLWVRGRQETQYF.

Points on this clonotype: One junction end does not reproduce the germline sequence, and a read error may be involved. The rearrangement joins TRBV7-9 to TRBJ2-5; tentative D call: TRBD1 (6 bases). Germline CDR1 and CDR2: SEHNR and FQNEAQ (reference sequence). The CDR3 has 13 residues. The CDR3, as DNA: TGTGCTAGCAGCGCAACAGGGTCAGAGACCCAGTACTTC. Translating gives CASSATGSETQYF.

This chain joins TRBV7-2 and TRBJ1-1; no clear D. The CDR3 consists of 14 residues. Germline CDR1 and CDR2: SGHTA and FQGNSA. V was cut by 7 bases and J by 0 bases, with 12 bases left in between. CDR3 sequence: CASTLRIMNTEAFF. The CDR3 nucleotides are TGTGCCAGCACCCTACGTATAATGAACACTGAAGCTTTCTTT.

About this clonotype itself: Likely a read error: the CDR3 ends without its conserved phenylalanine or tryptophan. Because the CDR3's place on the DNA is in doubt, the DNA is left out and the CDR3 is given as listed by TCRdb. The CDR3 loop is CASRGQPTSSTSGQ. The chain uses TRBV6-9 and TRBJ1-1; the table's D gene call, TRBD1, was not cross checked with the DNA. The V gene's germline CDR1 is MNHGY and CDR2 SVAAGI. With termini counted, the CDR3 has 14 amino acids.

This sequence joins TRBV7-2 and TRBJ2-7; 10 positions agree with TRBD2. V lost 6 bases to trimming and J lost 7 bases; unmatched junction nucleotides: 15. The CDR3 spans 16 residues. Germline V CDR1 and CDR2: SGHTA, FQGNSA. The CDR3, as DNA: TGTGCCAGCAGGAGCCAGCGGGAGGGCCAAGACAATGAGCAGTACTTC. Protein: CASRSQREGQDNEQYF.

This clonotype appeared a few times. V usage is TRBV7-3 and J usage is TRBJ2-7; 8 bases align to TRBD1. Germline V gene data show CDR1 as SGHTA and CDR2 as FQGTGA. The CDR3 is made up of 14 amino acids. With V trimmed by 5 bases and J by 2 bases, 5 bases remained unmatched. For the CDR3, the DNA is TGTGCCAGCAGCATCGGACAGGGAACCTACGAGCAGTACTTC. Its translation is CASSIGQGTYEQYF.

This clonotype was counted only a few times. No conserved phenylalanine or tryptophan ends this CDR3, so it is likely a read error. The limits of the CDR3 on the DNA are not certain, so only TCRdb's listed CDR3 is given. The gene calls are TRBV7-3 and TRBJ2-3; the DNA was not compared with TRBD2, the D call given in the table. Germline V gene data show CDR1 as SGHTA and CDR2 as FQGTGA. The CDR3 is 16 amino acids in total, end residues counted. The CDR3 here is CASSLGSRYNEQFFGP.

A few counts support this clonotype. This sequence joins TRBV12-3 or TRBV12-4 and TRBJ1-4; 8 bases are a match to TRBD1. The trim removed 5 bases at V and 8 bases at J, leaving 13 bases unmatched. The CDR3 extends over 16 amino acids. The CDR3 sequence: CASSPRTGQGSEKLFF. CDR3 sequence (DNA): TGTGCCAGCAGTCCTCGAACTGGACAGGGATCCGAAAAACTGTTTTTT.

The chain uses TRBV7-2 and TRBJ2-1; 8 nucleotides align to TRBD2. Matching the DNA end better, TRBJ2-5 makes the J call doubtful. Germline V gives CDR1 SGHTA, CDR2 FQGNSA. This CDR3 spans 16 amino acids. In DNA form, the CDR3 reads TGTGCCAGCAGCTTCCCGCCAGCGGGAGCTCAAGAGACCCAGTACTTC. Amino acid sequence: CASSFPPAGAQETQYF.

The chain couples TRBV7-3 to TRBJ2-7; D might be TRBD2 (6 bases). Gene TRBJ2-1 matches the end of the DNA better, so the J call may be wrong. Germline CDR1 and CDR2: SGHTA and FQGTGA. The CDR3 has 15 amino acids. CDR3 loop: CASSPFSRGGGEQFF. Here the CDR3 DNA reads TGTGCCAGCAGCCCATTTTCGCGTGGGGGAGGTGAGCAGTTCTTC.